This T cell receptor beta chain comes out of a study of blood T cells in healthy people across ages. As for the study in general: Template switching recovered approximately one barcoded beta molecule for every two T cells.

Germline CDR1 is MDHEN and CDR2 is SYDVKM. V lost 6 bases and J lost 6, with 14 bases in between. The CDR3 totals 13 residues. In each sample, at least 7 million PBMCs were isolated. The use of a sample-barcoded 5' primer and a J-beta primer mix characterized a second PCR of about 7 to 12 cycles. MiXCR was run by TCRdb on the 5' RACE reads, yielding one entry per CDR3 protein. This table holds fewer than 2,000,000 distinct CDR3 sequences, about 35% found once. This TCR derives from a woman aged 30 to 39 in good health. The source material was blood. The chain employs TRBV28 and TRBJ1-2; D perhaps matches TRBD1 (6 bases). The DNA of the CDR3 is TGTGCCAGCAGGGAGGGGGGCGAGAATGGCTACACCTTC. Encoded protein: CASREGGENGYTF.